A few counts support the clone carrying this T cell receptor (beta chain). Its antigen is unidentified. In making TCR beta libraries, quantitative 5'-RACE with molecular barcodes was used. From the 5' RACE reads, TCRdb called clonotypes with MiXCR, one entry per CDR3 protein. This table has about 340,000 distinct CDR3 sequences, 14% to 15% appearing once. The sample originates from a study of CD8 T cells in ankylosing spondylitis. Study results and caveats: Some of the motif variants had earlier been found in reactive arthritis patients' fluid and blood. Roughly eight highly homologous variants made up a TCR beta motif that seemed to typify ankylosing spondylitis blood. Disease-linked clones reportedly showed significant enrichment in matched ankylosing spondylitis synovial fluid.

Germline CDR1 reads SGHRS; CDR2 reads YFSETQ. This CDR3 region has 13 residues. V was pared by 0 bases and J by 9 bases, with 7 bases between. What was sequenced was blood, either unsorted or a sorted T cell fraction (not recorded which). This chain links TRBV5-1 with TRBJ1-6; D gene uncertain. The receptor was isolated from a male donor with ankylosing spondylitis or in good health (not recorded which). The CDR3 here is CASSLERTSPLHF. CDR3 DNA: TGCGCCAGCAGCTTGGAGAGGACTTCACCCCTCCACTTT.